This T cell receptor (beta chain) appears in the sequencing data of a study of T cells after yellow fever vaccination (dated by TCRdb to about 2019). About the investigation overall: The SMART-Seq v4 Ultra Low Input RNA kit was used to prepare libraries from fractions with low cell numbers. To follow T-cell clones before and after primary and booster YFV17D yellow fever vaccination, bulk TCR alpha and beta repertoires were sequenced over time. The cohort comprised two healthy male donors, one aged 18 to 30 and one aged 30 to 40 years. Blood samples were taken at several timepoints before and after primary and secondary immunization, and bulk PBMC replicates and cell subsets were isolated. Results the study describes overall, beyond this receptor: A small share of clonotypes was detected in both CD4 and CD8 compartments, with the overlap likely arising from convergent recombination. Computational filtering was needed because FACS-sorted repertoires could contain abundant contaminating clonotypes from the bulk population. Because only two donors were included in the study, the extent to which the findings can be generalized is limited. Most clones expanded after primary vaccination were re-detected after the booster (almost 97% of CD4 and roughly 87% of CD8), suggesting broad memory maintenance. Compared with the primary T-cell response, the secondary T-cell response was faster but weaker, reaching its peak on day 5 rather than on day 15.

The treatment or condition label of this sample denotes: live attenuated yellow fever vaccine strain. PBMCs were isolated from peripheral blood using a standard Ficoll-Paque protocol. Dynabeads CD4 and CD8 positive selection kits were used to isolate the CD4 and CD8 T-cell fractions. TriZol was used to extract RNA from bulk PBMCs, from CD4 and CD8 fractions, and from dextramer-positive and dextramer-negative fractions. Between the V and J ends, shortened by 0 bases and 0 bases respectively, the junction contains 10 bases. From a lookup of the germline V gene, CDR1 and CDR2 are SGHRS and YFSETQ. Spanning cysteine to phenylalanine, the CDR3 consists of 16 amino acids. The entry retains the CDR3 DNA only, 48 bases that are in frame from base 1. At least ten counts were recorded for this clonotype. Its antigen specificity is not known. The input lacks base qualities; no much larger clone sits a single base away.

TCR cDNA was synthesized by 5'RACE template switching, through which a universal primer site and unique molecular identifiers were introduced. Priming of cDNA synthesis was performed from both the TCR alpha and TCR beta constant segments. Library amplification used two PCR steps, and the second PCR step added sample barcodes and sequencing adapters. Sequencing of libraries was done on Illumina HiSeq 2500 (2x100 bp) or NovaSeq (2x150 bp). The authors' analysis ran thus. Demultiplexing of reads and collapsing into UMI consensus sequences were performed with MIGEC, and V(D)J alignment was carried out with MiXCR. Using edgeR on replicate PBMC samples, clonotypes were called vaccine-responding if FDR was below 0.01 and the log2 fold change was above 5 up to day 15. CD4 or CD8 identity was assigned to each bulk clonotype according to whether the clonotype was present at higher abundance in the sequenced CD4 repertoire or the sequenced CD8 repertoire. TCRdb reprocessing: public reads trimmed at Q25 with fastp, clones called with MiXCR, in-frame beta chains kept. Here each entry gathers all rows of one CDR3 protein and keeps the most common genes and DNA. None of the V and J calls come from the authors' own analysis; TCRdb made them. The sample contains a few hundred thousand distinct CDR3 sequences, less than 9% of them found a single time. Approximately 0.84% of the sample belongs to the ten largest clones.

This TCR came from a man aged 30 to 45 who received the YFV17D yellow fever vaccine. The sample here was CD4+ T cells sorted from PBMCs, taken 15 days after the yellow fever booster vaccination. The rearranged segments are TRBV5-1 and TRBJ1-5; no D segment can be confidently identified. The sequenced DNA: TGCGCCAGCAGCTTGGACCCCAGTGGTAGCAATCAGCCCCAGCATTTT. Translated, this gives CASSLDPSGSNQPQHF.